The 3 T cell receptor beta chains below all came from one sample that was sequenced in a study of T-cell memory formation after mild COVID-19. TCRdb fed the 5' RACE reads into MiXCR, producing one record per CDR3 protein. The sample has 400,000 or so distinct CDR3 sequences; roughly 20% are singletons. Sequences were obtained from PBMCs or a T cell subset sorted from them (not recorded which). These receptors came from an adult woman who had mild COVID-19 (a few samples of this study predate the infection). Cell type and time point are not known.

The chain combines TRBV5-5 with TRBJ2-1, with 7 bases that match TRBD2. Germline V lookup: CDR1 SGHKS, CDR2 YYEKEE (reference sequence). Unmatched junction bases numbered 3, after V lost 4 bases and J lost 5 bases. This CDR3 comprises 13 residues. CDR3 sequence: CASSPLADNEQFF. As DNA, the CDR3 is TGTGCCAGCAGCCCCCTAGCGGACAATGAGCAGTTCTTC.

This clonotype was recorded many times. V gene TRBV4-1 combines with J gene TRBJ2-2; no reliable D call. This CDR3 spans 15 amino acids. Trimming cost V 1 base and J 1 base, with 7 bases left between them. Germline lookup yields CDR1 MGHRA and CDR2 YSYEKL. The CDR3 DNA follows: TGCGCCAGCAGCCAAGTTCCTGGGAACACCGGGGAGCTGTTTTTT. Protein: CASSQVPGNTGELFF.

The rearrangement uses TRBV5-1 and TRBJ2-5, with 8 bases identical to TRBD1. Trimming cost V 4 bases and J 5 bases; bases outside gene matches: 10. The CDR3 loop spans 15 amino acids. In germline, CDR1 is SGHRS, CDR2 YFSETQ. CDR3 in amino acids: CASSPQGAAKETQYF. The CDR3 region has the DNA TGCGCCAGCAGCCCCCAGGGGGCGGCGAAGGAGACCCAGTACTTC.